Presented here are 8 T cell receptor beta chains from one specimen sequenced in a study of CD8 T cells in Susac syndrome. Random-hexamer reverse transcription was applied to about 0.5 to 1 ug RNA. TCRdb independently ran MiXCR on the immunoSEQ multiplex PCR reads; one entry per CDR3 protein. The sample yields under 110,000 distinct CDR3 sequences, roughly 94% seen once. The specimen was CD8+ T cells from PBMCs. All receptors come from a human donor with Susac syndrome.

The V call is TRBV12-3 or TRBV12-4, the J call TRBJ1-1, with TRBD1 identical over 7 bases. V shed 5 bases and J 11 bases; nucleotides not matched to a gene: 8. The CDR3 consists of 12 residues. For the CDR3, the DNA is TGTGCCAGCAGTACCATCACAGGGGACGCTTTCTTT. Translating it yields CASSTITGDAFF.

The chain couples TRBV6-5 to TRBJ2-3, with 10 bases fitting TRBD2. Germline CDR1 and CDR2: MNHEY and SVGAGI. Trimming cost V 4 bases and J 3 bases; bases outside gene matches: 10. CDR3 length: 17 amino acids. The chain's CDR3 is CASSSQLAGGLTDTQYF. In nucleotides, the CDR3 is TGTGCCAGCAGTTCCCAATTAGCGGGGGGCTTAACAGATACGCAGTATTTT.

The V gene is TRBV7-3, the J gene TRBJ2-1; 11 nucleotides match TRBD2. Unmatched junction bases numbered 6, after V lost 5 bases and J lost 6 bases. Germline lookup yields CDR1 SGHTA and CDR2 FQGTGA. The CDR3 contains 15 residues. CDR3 coding DNA: TGTGCCAGCAGCCTCATAGCGGGGGGGCTCAATGAGCAGTTCTTC. Residues: CASSLIAGGLNEQFF.

This chain joins TRBV3-1 and TRBJ2-5; TRBD1 matches 7 bases. With V trimmed by 1 base and J by 7 bases, 3 bases remained unmatched. Germline values: CDR1 LGHDT, CDR2 YNNKEL (reference sequence). The CDR3 is 13 residues long. CDR3 in DNA: TGTGCCAGCAGCCAAGGACAGGGTGGGACCCAGTACTTC. Amino acids: CASSQGQGGTQYF.

This clonotype was found once. The J gene is TRBJ1-1, the V gene TRBV12-3 or TRBV12-4; D might be TRBD1 (5 bases). This CDR3 has 15 amino acids. The V gene lost 3 bases and the J gene lost 5 bases, with 16 bases spanning the gap. CDR3 protein: CASSFPVGVGTEAFF. Here the CDR3 DNA reads TGTGCCAGCAGTTTTCCCGTGGGGGTGGGAACTGAAGCTTTCTTT.

V usage is TRBV11-1 and J usage is TRBJ2-7; no clear D gene. Germline CDR1 SGHAT, CDR2 FQDESV (reference sequence). This CDR3 has 13 residues. Deletions cut 1 base from V and 3 bases from J, with 7 bases between. CDR3 sequence: CASSLEINYEQYF. CDR3 bases: TGTGCCAGCAGCTTAGAAATTAACTACGAGCAGTACTTC.

The chain couples TRBV29-1 to TRBJ1-4; D is possibly TRBD1 (6 bases). V lost 7 bases and J 8 bases, leaving 23 bases between the germline ends. Germline V gene data show CDR1 as SQVTM and CDR2 as ANQGSEA. The CDR3 extends over 15 amino acids. The CDR3: CSAIPTGGRDEKLFF. As DNA, the CDR3 is TGCAGCGCTATACCCACTGGGGGGCGAGACGAAAAACTGTTTTTT. Full variable domain (outside the CDR3, taken from reference TRBV29-1 and TRBJ1-4): SAVISQKPSRDICQRGTSLTIQCQVDSQVTMMFWYRQQPGQSLTLIATANQGSEATYESGFVIDKFPISRPNLTFSTLTVSNMSPEDSSIYLCSAIPTGGRDEKLFFGSGTQLSVL.

The chain is built from TRBV4-3 and TRBJ1-6; 7 bases agree with TRBD1. J lost 1 base, V lost 5 bases, and 5 bases had no gene match. CDR1 LGHNA and CDR2 YSLEER come from the germline V gene. CDR3 length: 16 amino acids. CDR3 bases: TGCGCCAGCAGCTACGACAGGGCTTCCTATAATTCACCCCTCCACTTT. Amino acid sequence: CASSYDRASYNSPLHF.